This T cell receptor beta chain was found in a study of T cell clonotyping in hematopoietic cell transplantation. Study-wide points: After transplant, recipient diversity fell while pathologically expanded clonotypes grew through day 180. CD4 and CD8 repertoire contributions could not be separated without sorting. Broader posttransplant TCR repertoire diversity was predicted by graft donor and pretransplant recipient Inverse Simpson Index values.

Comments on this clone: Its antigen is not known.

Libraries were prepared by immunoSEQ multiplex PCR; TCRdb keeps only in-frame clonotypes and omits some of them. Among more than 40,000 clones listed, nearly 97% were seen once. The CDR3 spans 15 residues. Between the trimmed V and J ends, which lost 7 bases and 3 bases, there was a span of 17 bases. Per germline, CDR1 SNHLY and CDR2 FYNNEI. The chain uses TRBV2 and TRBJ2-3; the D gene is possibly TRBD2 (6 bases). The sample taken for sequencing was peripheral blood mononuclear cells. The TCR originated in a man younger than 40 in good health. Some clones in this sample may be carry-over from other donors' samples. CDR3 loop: CASTDPGLPTDTQYF. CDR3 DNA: TGTGCCAGCACAGACCCAGGACTACCTACAGATACGCAGTATTTT.